This TCR beta chain was identified in a study of human T cells and chemical hapten exposure. The CDR3 has 12 residues. Germline V gene sequence: CDR1 SGHTA, CDR2 FQGNSA. Trimming pared 6 bases from V and 10 bases from J, leaving 13 bases between. Each CDR3 protein is one row after TCRdb ran MiXCR on the RACE reads. This sample has approximately 57,000 distinct CDR3 sequences, with approximately 9.9% found just once. This clonotype has a single count. Its specificity is not known. It may be a read error: a sequence one base away is much more abundant. The time point was: pre-sensitization, week 0. Treatment reported: therapeutic diphenylcyclopropenone sensitization with weekly scalp DPC. Blood sampling preceded each patch test application. Suited to DPC and affected by alopecia, the donors ranged from 18 to 70 years old. Study observations and caveats: The study found expanded TCRs formed significantly more large CDR3 similarity clusters than controls. All donors were alopecia patients, so their immunity may differ from that of healthy people.

Sequences were derived from whole blood, sampled in connection with sensitization to the hapten diphenylcyclopropenone (DPC). The TCR sequence derives from a man aged 35-49 years with alopecia areata. Some clones in this sample may be carry-over from other donors' samples. The chain carries TRBV7-2 and TRBJ2-1; the D gene could be TRBD1 or TRBD2 (6 bases each). The CDR3 reads CASRGGGKEQFF. The CDR3 nucleotides are TGTGCCAGCAGAGGAGGGGGAAAAGAGCAGTTCTTC.